This paragraph covers one T cell receptor beta chain sequence. Germline V gene sequence: CDR1 SGDLS, CDR2 YYNGEE. This CDR3 region has 13 residues. The germline V and J ends were trimmed by 0 bases and 4 bases, with 5 bases remaining between them. This record belongs to a study of blood T cell repertoires in COVID-19. About the research overall: Samples of COVID-19 (acute and convalescent) were obtained from the United States, Italy and Spain.

Sequencing used immunoSEQ multiplex PCR; TCRdb keeps in-frame clones, though not all of them. Here the sample spans roughly 240,000 clones, more than 75% being singletons. Sequencing was done on a sample of peripheral blood. The rearrangement uses TRBV9 and TRBJ2-1; no firm D call. The receptor's source is a woman aged 60-75 years who had recovered from COVID-19. The DNA for the CDR3 is TGTGCCAGCAGCGTAGGGCCATACAATGAGCAGTTCTTC. Protein product: CASSVGPYNEQFF. The full variable domain, with the rest looked up from reference TRBV9 and TRBJ2-1, is DSGVTQTPKHLITATGQRVTLRCSPRSGDLSVYWYQQSLDQGLQFLIQYYNGEERAKGNILERFSAQQFPDLHSELNLSSLELGDSALYFCASSVGPYNEQFFGPGTRLTVL.